This T cell receptor beta chain was sequenced in a study of spatial heterogeneity in lung cancer. Time point defined: blood at routine non-recurrence follow-up after resection. Sequencing of whole RNA from tumor, nontumor lung or frozen PBMC involved no sorting. The CDR3 consists of 13 residues. Looked up from germline, CDR1 is SNHLY and CDR2 is FYNNEI. Trimming stripped 6 bases from V and 0 bases from J, with 9 bases between. TCRdb recomputed calls from the 5' RACE reads with MiXCR, one row per CDR3 protein. The repertoire holds about 46,000 distinct CDR3 sequences, about 12% seen once, with roughly 32% in the top ten. This clonotype was counted ten times or more. What it binds is unknown. Study results and limitations: Relative to follow-up, resection was when ubiquitous expanded tumor TCRs appeared more in blood.

The J gene is TRBJ2-7, the V gene TRBV2; D gene ambiguous. The receptor's source is a male donor with early-stage non-small cell lung cancer. Sequenced material: PBMCs, taken at follow-up. The DNA for the CDR3 is TGTGCCAGCAGGCTCGGGTCCTCCTACGAGCAGTACTTC. It translates to CASRLGSSYEQYF.